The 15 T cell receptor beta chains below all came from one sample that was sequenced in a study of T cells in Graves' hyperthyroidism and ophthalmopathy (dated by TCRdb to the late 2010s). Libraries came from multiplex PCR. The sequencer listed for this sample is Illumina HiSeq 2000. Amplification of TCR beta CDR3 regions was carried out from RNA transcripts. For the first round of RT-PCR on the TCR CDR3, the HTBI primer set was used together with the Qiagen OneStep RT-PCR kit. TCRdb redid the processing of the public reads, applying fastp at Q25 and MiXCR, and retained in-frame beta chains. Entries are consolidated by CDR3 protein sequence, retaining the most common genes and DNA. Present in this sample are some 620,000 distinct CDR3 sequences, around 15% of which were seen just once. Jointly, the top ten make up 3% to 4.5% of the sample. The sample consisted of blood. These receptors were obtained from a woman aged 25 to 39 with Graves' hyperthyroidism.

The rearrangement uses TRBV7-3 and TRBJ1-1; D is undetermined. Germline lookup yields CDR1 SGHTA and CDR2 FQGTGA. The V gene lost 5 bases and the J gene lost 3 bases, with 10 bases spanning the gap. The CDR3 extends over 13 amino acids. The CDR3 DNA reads TGTGCCAGCAGCCCCCTAGTGTACACTGAAGCTTTCTTT. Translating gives CASSPLVYTEAFF.

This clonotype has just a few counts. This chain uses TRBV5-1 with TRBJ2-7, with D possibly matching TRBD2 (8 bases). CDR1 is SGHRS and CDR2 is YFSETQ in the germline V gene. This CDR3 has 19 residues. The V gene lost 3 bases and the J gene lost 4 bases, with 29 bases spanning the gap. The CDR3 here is CASSYRPPGGGGGYYEQYF. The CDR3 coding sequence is TGCGCCAGCAGCTATCGGCCCCCGGGAGGGGGCGGTGGGTATTACGAGCAGTACTTC.

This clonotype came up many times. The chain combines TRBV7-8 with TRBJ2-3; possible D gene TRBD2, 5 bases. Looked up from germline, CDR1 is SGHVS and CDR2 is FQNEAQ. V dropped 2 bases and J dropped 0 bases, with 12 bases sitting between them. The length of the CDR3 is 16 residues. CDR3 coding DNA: TGTGCCAGCAGCTTAACGGGGTCTACTAGCACAGATACGCAGTATTTT. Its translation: CASSLTGSTSTDTQYF.

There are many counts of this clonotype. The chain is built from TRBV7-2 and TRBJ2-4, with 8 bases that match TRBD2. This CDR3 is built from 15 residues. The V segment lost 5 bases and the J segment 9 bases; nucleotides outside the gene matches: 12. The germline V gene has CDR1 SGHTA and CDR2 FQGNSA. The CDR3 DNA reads TGTGCCAGCAGCGGGGGTAGGCGGGAGGATGGCATTCAGTACTTC. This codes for CASSGGRREDGIQYF.

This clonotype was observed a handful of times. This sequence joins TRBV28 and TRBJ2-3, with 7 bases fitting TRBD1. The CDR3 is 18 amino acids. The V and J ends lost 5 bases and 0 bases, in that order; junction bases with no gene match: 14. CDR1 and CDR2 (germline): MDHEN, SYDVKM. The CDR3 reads CASSEPDRAFVSTDTQYF. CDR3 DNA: TGTGCCAGCAGTGAGCCCGACAGGGCTTTCGTTAGCACAGATACGCAGTATTTT. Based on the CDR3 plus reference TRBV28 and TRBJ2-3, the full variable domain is DVKVTQSSRYLVKRTGEKVFLECVQDMDHENMFWYRQDPGLGLRLIYFSYDVKMKEKGDIPEGYSVSREKKERFSLILESASTNQTSMYLCASSEPDRAFVSTDTQYFGPGTRLTVL.

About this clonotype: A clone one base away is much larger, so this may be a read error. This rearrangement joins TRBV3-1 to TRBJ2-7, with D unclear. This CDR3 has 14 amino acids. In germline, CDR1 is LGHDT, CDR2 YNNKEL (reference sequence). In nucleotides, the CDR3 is TGTGCCAGCAGCTCCCGAAAGGGTGCCTACGAGCATTACTTC. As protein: CASSSRKGAYEHYF.

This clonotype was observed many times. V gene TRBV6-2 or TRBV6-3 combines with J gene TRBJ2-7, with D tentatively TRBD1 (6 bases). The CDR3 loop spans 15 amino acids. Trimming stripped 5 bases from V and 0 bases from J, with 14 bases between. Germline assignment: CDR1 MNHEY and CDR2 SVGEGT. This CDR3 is CASSLPEDSSYEQYF. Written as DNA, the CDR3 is TGTGCCAGCAGTCTACCCGAGGACAGCTCCTACGAGCAGTACTTC.

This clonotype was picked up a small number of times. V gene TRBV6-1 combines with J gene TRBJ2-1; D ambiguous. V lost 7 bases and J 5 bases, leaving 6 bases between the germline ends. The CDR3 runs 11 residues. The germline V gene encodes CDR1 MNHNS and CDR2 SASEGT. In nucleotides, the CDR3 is TGTGCCAGCACCGAAGACAATGAGCAGTTCTTC. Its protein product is CASTEDNEQFF.

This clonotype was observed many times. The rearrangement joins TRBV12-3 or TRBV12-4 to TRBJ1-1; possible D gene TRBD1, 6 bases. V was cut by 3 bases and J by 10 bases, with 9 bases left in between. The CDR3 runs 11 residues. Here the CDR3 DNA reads TGTGCCAGCAGTTTTGGGGGGGCAGCTTTCTTT. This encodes CASSFGGAAFF.

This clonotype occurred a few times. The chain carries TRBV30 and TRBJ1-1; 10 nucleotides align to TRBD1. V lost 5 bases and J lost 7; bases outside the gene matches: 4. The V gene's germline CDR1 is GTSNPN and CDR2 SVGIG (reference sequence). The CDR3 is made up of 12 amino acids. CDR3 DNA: TGTGCCTGGGACAGGGGGCCGGGTGAAGCTTTCTTT. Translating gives CAWDRGPGEAFF.

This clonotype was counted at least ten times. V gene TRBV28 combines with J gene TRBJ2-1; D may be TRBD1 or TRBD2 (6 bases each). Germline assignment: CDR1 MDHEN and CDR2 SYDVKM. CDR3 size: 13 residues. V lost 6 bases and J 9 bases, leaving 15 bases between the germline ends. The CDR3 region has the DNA TGTGCCAGCAGGAGCGGGCGAGGGGGTGAGCAGTTCTTC. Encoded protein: CASRSGRGGEQFF.

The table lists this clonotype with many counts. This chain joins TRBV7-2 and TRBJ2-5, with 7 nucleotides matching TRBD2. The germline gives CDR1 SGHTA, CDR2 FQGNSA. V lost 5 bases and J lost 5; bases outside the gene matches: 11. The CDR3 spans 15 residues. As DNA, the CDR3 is TGTGCCAGCAGCCGTCGGGGGGTTAGAGGGGAGACCCAGTACTTC. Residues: CASSRRGVRGETQYF.

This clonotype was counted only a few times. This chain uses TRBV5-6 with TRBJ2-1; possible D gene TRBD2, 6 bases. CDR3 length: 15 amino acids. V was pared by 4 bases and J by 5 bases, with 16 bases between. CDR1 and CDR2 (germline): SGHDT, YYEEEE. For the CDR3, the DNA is TGTGCCAGCAGCCATATTAGCGGCCTTAACAATGAGCAGTTCTTC. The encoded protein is CASSHISGLNNEQFF.

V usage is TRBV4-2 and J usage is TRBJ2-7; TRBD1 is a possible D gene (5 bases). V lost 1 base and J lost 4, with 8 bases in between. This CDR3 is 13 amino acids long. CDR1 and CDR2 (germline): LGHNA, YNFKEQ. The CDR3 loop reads CASSQVPGYEQYF. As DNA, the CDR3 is TGTGCCAGCAGCCAAGTCCCAGGGTACGAGCAGTACTTC.

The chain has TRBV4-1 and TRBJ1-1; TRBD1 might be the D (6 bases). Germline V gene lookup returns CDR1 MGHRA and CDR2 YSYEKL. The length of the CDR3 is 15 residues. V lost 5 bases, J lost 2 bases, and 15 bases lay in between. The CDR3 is CASSDEGGANTEAFF. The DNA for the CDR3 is TGCGCCAGCAGCGACGAGGGGGGCGCCAACACTGAAGCTTTCTTT.